The 11 T cell receptor beta chains in this list originate from one sample, sequenced in a study of T cell repertoires in cytomegalovirus infection. TCRdb fed the reads into MiXCR, producing one record per CDR3 protein. The repertoire includes fewer than 900,000 distinct CDR3 sequences, approximately 32% of them detected once, and roughly 14% sits in the top ten. Antigens of these TCRs are unknown. This sample comprised cultured CD8+ T cells from PBMCs, obtained from culture after CMV antigen stimulation. The origin of the receptors is a human donor in good health (CMV status not recorded). Some clones in this sample may be carry-over from other donors' samples.

This clonotype appeared a few times. The gene calls are TRBV28 and TRBJ1-2, with a possible D match to TRBD1 (5 bases). CDR1 is MDHEN and CDR2 is SYDVKM in the germline V gene. CDR3 length: 13 residues. V was cut by 7 bases and J by 4 bases, with 13 bases left in between. CDR3 sequence (DNA): TGTGCCAGCACCCCTCGGGACCGCTATGGCTACACCTTC. As protein: CASTPRDRYGYTF.

V and J are TRBV27 and TRBJ2-6; D ambiguous. With 3 bases removed from V and 1 base from J, the gap between germline ends came to 7 bases. The germline CDR1 and CDR2 sequences are MNHEY and SMNVEV (reference sequence). The CDR3 extends over 15 amino acids. The CDR3 sequence: CASSFGLSGANVLTF. DNA for the CDR3: TGTGCCAGCAGTTTTGGCCTTTCTGGGGCCAACGTCCTGACTTTC.

This chain links TRBV12-3 or TRBV12-4 with TRBJ2-7; D is perhaps TRBD1 (6 bases). This CDR3 region has 13 residues. V lost 2 bases and J lost 3, with 8 bases in between. Here the CDR3 DNA reads TGTGCCAGCAGTTTAAGGGGACACTACGAGCAGTACTTC. This translates into CASSLRGHYEQYF.

With respect to this clonotype: At one boundary the junction diverges from the germline segment, which might be a read error. The chain recombines TRBV28 with TRBJ1-5, with a possible D match to TRBD1 (6 bases). The CDR3 spans 14 residues. Per germline, CDR1 MDHEN and CDR2 SYDVKM. The CDR3 DNA reads TGTGCCAGTAGTTCCTGGGGGCCTCAACAGCCCCAGCATTTT. Translating it yields CASSSWGPQQPQHF.

The J gene is TRBJ1-4, the V gene TRBV27, with D hard to call. V was cut by 5 bases and J by 8 bases, with 24 bases left in between. The CDR3 extends over 17 amino acids. Germline V gives CDR1 MNHEY, CDR2 SMNVEV (reference sequence). The CDR3 bases are TGTGCCAGCAGTCCTTCACCCGACCGCCGGCCTGGGGAAAAACTGTTTTTT. It codes for CASSPSPDRRPGEKLFF.

This clonotype came up a few times. J is TRBJ1-5 and V is TRBV19; 9 positions agree with TRBD1. CDR1 and CDR2 (germline): LNHDA, SQIVND (reference sequence). The CDR3 consists of 18 residues. J gave up 5 bases and V 0 bases, and 11 bases lay outside the gene matches. CDR3 protein: CASSIDSARDRVHQPQHF. Here the CDR3 DNA reads TGTGCCAGTAGTATAGATTCAGCCCGGGACAGGGTCCATCAGCCCCAGCATTTT.

The chain is built from TRBV15 and TRBJ1-5; 8 bases are a match to TRBD1. The CDR3 totals 17 residues. The germline V gene encodes CDR1 LNHNV and CDR2 YYDKDF (reference sequence). V was pared by 0 bases and J by 3 bases, with 7 bases of the junction left unmatched. Written as DNA, the CDR3 is TGTGCCACCAGCAGAGATCTCGACAGGGGATACAATCAGCCCCAGCATTTT. As protein: CATSRDLDRGYNQPQHF.

This clonotype was seen at least ten times. CDR3 sequence (DNA): TGTGCCAGCAGGCTCATCGGACAGGGGCCGAACACCGGGGAGCTGTTTTTT. This gives the protein CASRLIGQGPNTGELFF. The rearrangement joins TRBV7-6 to TRBJ2-2, with 9 bases fitting TRBD1. V was clipped by 6 bases and J by 0 bases; unmatched bases: 8. The V gene's germline CDR1 is SGHVS and CDR2 FNYEAQ. The CDR3 is 17 residues long.

The V call is TRBV12-3 or TRBV12-4, the J call TRBJ2-2, with D tentatively TRBD1 (5 bases). V dropped 6 bases and J dropped 6 bases, with 11 bases sitting between them. The length of the CDR3 is 13 residues. Here the CDR3 DNA reads TGTGCCAGCAGCACAGGACCCTCCGGGGAGCTGTTTTTT. It encodes CASSTGPSGELFF.

The V and J genes are TRBV6-5 and TRBJ2-1; 7 bases line up with TRBD2. The CDR3 has 17 amino acids. Germline trimming cut 0 bases from V and 3 bases from J; bases unmatched to any gene: 8. Per germline, CDR1 MNHEY and CDR2 SVGAGI. CDR3 DNA sequence: TGTGCCAGCAGTTACTCGGGGGGGAGCAACTACTACAATGAGCAGTTCTTC. Translating gives CASSYSGGSNYYNEQFF.

This clonotype was observed a few times. This chain connects TRBV7-9 to TRBJ2-5; D remains unclear. Germline V gene lookup returns CDR1 SEHNR and CDR2 FQNEAQ (reference sequence). The V end was cut by 2 bases, the J end by 1 base, with 5 bases between. This CDR3 spans 13 amino acids. Here the CDR3 reads CASSLPIQETQYF. As DNA, the CDR3 is TGTGCCAGCAGCTTACCAATCCAAGAGACCCAGTACTTC.